These 9 T cell receptor beta chains originate from one sample sequenced in a study of shared clonotypes between healthy human individuals. The protocol was immunoSEQ multiplex PCR, while the TCRdb copy is restricted to in-frame clones and leaves out a portion. The sample shows about 1.1 million clones, around three quarters of them seen only once. Specimen: memory CD4+ T cells from PBMCs. Subset reported: CD45RA-negative fraction. The receptors derive from a man aged 18 to 35 in good health. Some clones in this sample may be carry-over from other donors' samples.

This clone was recorded once. This chain uses TRBV18 with TRBJ2-5, with D possibly matching TRBD2 (6 bases). This CDR3 is 14 amino acids long. Germline V CDR1 and CDR2: KGHSH, LQKENI. V was trimmed by 2 bases and J by 5 bases, leaving 12 bases between them. CDR3 coding DNA: TGTGCCAGCTCACCAGCCGGGGAGGTCGAGACCCAGTACTTC. Translated, it gives CASSPAGEVETQYF.

In its sample, this clone was seen a few times. J is TRBJ2-5 and V is TRBV21-1; the table's D call TRBD2 went unverified against the DNA. TRBV21-1 is termed a pseudogene. The CDR3 is 15 residues long. For the CDR3, the DNA is TGTGCCAGCAGCCCCTGGCGGGAGAAAAGAGAGACCCAGTACTTC. This gives the protein CASSPWREKRETQYF.

This rearrangement joins TRBV6-5 to TRBJ1-5; D is ambiguous. Germline V CDR1 and CDR2: MNHEY, SVGAGI. Deletions cut 10 bases from V and 6 bases from J, with 22 bases between. This CDR3 is built from 15 residues. CDR3 amino acids: CAISGEAARSQPQHF. CDR3 coding DNA: TGTGCCATCAGCGGGGAGGCGGCCCGGAGTCAGCCCCAGCATTTT.

This CDR3 reads CASSRGPQETQYF. DNA of the CDR3: TGTGCCAGCAGCCGAGGACCGCAAGAGACCCAGTACTTC. This chain uses TRBV11-1 with TRBJ2-5; no firm D call. The V and J ends lost 5 bases and 2 bases respectively, with 9 bases between them. The CDR3 consists of 13 residues. The germline V gene has CDR1 SGHAT and CDR2 FQDESV (reference sequence).

This chain links TRBV5-6 with TRBJ2-7; possible D gene TRBD2, 5 bases. V lost 1 base, J lost 7 bases, and 12 bases lay in between. The CDR3 is made up of 13 amino acids. CDR1 is SGHDT and CDR2 is YYEEEE in the germline V gene. CDR3 protein: CASSLMRTGEQYF. Here the CDR3 DNA reads TGTGCCAGCAGCTTGATGAGGACGGGGGAGCAGTACTTC.

The rearrangement joins TRBV2 to TRBJ2-7, with TRBD2 identical over 11 bases. The CDR3 loop spans 12 amino acids. The trim removed 6 bases at V and 7 bases at J, leaving 2 bases unmatched. The germline V gene encodes CDR1 SNHLY and CDR2 FYNNEI. CDR3 loop: CASRRTSGEQYF. CDR3 bases: TGTGCCAGCAGGCGGACTAGCGGGGAGCAGTACTTC.

CDR3 sequence: CASSQDGQGTYGYTF. In nucleotides, the CDR3 is TGCGCCAGCAGCCAAGATGGGCAGGGCACCTATGGCTACACCTTC. The chain couples TRBV4-3 to TRBJ1-2; TRBD1 is a possible D gene (5 bases). The germline CDR1 and CDR2 sequences are LGHNA and YSLEER. The V end lost 0 bases, the J end lost 4 bases, and 12 bases lay between the germline ends. The CDR3 covers 15 residues.

The chain joins TRBV7-3 to TRBJ1-1; D not certain. CDR3 length: 14 amino acids. The germline gives CDR1 SGHTA, CDR2 FQGTGA. V lost 6 bases, J lost 1 base, and 12 bases lay in between. The CDR3 nucleotides are TGTGCCAGCAGGCCGGGTCGAGGGAACACTGAAGCTTTCTTT. This encodes CASRPGRGNTEAFF.

This clone was observed a handful of times. In nucleotides, the CDR3 is TGTGCCTGGGGACAGGGCTATGGCTACACCTTC. Translation: CAWGQGYGYTF. The chain couples TRBV30 to TRBJ1-2; 8 positions agree with TRBD1. Germline CDR1 and CDR2: GTSNPN and SVGIG (reference sequence). Trimming cost V 5 bases and J 4 bases; bases outside gene matches: 0. The CDR3 extends over 11 amino acids.